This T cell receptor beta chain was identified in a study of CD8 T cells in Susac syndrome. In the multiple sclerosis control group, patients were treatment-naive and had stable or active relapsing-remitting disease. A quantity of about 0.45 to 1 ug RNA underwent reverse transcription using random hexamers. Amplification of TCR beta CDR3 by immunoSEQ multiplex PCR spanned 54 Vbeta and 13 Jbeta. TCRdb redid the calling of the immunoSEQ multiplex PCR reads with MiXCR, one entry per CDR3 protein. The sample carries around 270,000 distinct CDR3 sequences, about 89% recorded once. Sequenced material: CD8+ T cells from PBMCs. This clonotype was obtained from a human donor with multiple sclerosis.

The CDR3 here is CAISESSTGEETQYF. For the CDR3, the DNA is TGTGCCATCAGTGAGTCCTCGACAGGGGAAGAGACCCAGTACTTC. This chain joins TRBV10-3 and TRBJ2-5, with 8 bases aligning to TRBD1. The CDR3 is made up of 15 amino acids. From germline, CDR1 is ENHRY and CDR2 SYGVKD. With V trimmed by 0 bases and J by 3 bases, 3 bases remained unmatched.